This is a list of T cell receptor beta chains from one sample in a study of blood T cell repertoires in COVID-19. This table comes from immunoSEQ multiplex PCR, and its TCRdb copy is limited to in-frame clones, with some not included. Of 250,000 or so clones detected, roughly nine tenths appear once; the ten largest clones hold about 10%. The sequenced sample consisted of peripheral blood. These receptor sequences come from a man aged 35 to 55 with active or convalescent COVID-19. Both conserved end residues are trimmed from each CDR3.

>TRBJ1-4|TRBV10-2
ASRTGTGGEKLF
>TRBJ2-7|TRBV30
AWSVPLALGEQY
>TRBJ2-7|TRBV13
ASSSAGTGAYEQY
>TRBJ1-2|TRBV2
ASSGTGGARYGYT
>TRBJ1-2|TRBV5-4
ASSPLEGTYGYT
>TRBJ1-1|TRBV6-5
ASSYSRGAEAF
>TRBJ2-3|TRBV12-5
ASGRDSHTDTQY
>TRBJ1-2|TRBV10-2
ASSAGTLYGYT
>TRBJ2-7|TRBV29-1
SVQGTGGRNEQY
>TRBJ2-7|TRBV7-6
ASSLEPGTFFYEQY
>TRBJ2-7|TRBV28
ASSLSQGPSGDEQY
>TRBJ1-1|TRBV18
ASSPLSGDRAYTEAF
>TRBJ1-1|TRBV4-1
ASSQDSLNTEAF
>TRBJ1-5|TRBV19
ASRNRVEDQPQH
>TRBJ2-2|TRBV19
ASRKGGTGELF
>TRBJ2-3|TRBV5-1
ASSLTADRGLGDTQY
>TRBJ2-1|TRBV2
ASQRDHNEQF
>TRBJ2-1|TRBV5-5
ASSLVGLASNEQF
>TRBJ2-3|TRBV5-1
ASSLGDRGSLDTQY
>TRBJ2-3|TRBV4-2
ASSRAGGRTDTQY
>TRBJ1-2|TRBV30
AWTQSPGSYGYT
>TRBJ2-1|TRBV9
ASSVTGGNEQF
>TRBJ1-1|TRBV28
ASRRQGDTEAF
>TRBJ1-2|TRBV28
ASSLGQGYGYT
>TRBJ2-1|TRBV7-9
ASSLMGPVDNEQF
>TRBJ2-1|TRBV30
AWTLAGGVNEQF
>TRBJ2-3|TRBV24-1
ATSERTSGSDTQY